The T cell receptor (beta chain) described here comes from a study of T cells in Graves' hyperthyroidism and ophthalmopathy. This clonotype has ten or more counts. RNA transcripts yielded amplified TCR beta CDR3 regions. An initial round of RT-PCR targeting the TCR CDR3 relied on the HTBI primer set. TCRdb re-called the multiplex PCR reads with MiXCR, one entry per CDR3 protein. This table has some 600,000 distinct CDR3 sequences, more than 45% appearing once. The V gene lost 5 bases and the J gene lost 0 bases, with 11 bases spanning the gap. This CDR3 has 14 residues. Germline V CDR1 and CDR2: SQVTM, ANQGSEA.

Sequencing used peripheral blood or thyroid tissue (not recorded which). V gene TRBV29-1 combines with J gene TRBJ1-3; D is undetermined. This receptor was identified in a woman between 18 and 29 years old with Graves' hyperthyroidism. The CDR3 sequence: CSVSNSYSGNTIYF. CDR3 DNA: TGCAGCGTTTCCAACAGCTACTCTGGAAACACCATATATTTT.